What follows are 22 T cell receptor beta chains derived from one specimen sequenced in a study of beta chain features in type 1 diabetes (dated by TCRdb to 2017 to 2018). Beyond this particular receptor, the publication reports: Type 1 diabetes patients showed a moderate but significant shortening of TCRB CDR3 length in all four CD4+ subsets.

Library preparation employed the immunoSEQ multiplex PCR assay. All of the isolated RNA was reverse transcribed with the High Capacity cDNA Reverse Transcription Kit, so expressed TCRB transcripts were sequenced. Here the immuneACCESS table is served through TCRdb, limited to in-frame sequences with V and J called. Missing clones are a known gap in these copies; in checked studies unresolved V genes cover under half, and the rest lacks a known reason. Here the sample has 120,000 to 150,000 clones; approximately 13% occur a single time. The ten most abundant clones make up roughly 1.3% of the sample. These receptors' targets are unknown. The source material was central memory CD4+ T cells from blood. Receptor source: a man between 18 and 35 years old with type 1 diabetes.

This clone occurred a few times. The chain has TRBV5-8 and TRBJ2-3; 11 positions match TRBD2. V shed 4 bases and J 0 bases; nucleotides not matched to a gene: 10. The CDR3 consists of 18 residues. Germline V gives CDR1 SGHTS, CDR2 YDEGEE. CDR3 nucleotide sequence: TGTGCCAGCAGCGGAGGGACTAGCGGAGCCCCTAGCACAGATACGCAGTATTTT. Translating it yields CASSGGTSGAPSTDTQYF.

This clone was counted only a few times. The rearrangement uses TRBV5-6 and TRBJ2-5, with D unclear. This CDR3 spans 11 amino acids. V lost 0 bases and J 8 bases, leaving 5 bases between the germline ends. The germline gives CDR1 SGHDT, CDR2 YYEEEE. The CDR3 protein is CASSLEGTQYF. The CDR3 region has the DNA TGTGCCAGCAGCTTGGAAGGAACCCAGTACTTC. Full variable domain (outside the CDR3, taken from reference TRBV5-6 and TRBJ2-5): DAGVTQSPTHLIKTRGQQVTLRCSPKSGHDTVSWYQQALGQGPQFIFQYYEEEERQRGNFPDRFSGHQFPNYSSELNVNALLLGDSALYLCASSLEGTQYFGPGTRLLVL.

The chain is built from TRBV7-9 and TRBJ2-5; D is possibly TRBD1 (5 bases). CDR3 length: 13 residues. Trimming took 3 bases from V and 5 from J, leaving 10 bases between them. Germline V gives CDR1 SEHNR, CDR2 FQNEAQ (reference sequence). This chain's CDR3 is CASSFTGDETQYF. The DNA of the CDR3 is TGTGCCAGCAGCTTTACAGGTGATGAGACCCAGTACTTC.

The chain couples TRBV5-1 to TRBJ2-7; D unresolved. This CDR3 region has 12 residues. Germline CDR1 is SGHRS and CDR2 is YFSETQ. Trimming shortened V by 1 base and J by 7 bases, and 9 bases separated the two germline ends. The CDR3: CASSLSAVEQYF. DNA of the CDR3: TGCGCCAGCAGCTTGTCGGCAGTGGAGCAGTACTTC.

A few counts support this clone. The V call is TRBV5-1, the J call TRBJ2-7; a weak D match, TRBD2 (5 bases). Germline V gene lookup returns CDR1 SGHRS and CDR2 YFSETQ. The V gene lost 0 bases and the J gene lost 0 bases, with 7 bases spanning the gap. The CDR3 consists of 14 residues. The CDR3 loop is CASSLGADSYEQYF. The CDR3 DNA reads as TGCGCCAGCAGCTTGGGAGCGGACTCCTACGAGCAGTACTTC. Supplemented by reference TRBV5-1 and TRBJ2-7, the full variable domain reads KAGVTQTPRYLIKTRGQQVTLSCSPISGHRSVSWYQQTPGQGLQFLFEYFSETQRNKGNFPGRFSGRQFSNSRSEMNVSTLELGDSALYLCASSLGADSYEQYFGPGTRLTVT.

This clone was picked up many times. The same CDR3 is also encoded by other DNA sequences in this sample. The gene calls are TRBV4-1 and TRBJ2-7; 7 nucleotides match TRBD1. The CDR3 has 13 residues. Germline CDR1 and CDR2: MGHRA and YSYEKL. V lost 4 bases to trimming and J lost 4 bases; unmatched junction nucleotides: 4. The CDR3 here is CASSLPGGYEQYF. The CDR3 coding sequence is TGCGCCAGCAGCCTCCCAGGGGGTTACGAGCAGTACTTC.

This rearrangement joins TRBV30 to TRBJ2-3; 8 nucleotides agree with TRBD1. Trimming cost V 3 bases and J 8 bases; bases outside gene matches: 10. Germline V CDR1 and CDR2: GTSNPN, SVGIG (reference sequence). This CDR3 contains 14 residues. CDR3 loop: CAWSLMLQGGTQYF. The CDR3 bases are TGTGCCTGGAGCCTTATGCTACAGGGGGGTACGCAGTATTTT. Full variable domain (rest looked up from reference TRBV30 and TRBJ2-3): SQTIHQWPATLVQPVGSPLSLECTVEGTSNPNLYWYRQAAGRGLQLLFYSVGIGQISSEVPQNLSASRPQDRQFILSSKKLLLSDSGFYLCAWSLMLQGGTQYFGPGTRLTVL.

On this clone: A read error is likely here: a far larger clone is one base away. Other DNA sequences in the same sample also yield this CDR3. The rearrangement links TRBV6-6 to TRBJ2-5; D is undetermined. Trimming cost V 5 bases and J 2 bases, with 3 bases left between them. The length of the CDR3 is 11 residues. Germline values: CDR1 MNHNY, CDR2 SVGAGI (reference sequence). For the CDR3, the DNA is TGTGCCAGCAGTCGTCAAGAGACCCAGTACTTC. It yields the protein CASSRQETQYF.

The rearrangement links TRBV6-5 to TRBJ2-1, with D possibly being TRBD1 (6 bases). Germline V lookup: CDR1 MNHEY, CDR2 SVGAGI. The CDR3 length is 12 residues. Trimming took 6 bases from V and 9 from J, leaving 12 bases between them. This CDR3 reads CASSPVGGEQFF. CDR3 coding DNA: TGTGCCAGCAGCCCCGTAGGGGGTGAGCAGTTCTTC.

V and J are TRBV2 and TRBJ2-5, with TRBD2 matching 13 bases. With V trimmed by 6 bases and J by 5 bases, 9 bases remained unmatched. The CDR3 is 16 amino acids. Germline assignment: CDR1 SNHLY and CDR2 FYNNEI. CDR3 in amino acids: CASRLLAGGPRETQYF. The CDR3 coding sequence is TGTGCCAGCAGGTTACTAGCGGGGGGGCCCCGGGAGACCCAGTACTTC. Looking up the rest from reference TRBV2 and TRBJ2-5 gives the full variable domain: EPEVTQTPSHQVTQMGQEVILRCVPISNHLYFYWYRQILGQKVEFLVSFYNNEISEKSEIFDDQFSVERPDGSNFTLKIRSTKLEDSAMYFCASRLLAGGPRETQYFGPGTRLLVL.

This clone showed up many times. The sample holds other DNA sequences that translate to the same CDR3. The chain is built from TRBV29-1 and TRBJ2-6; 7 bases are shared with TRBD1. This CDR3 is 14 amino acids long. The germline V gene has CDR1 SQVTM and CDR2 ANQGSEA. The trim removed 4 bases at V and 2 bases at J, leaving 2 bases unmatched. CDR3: CSVVDRAGANVLTF. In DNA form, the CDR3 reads TGCAGCGTTGTAGACAGGGCTGGGGCCAACGTCCTGACTTTC.

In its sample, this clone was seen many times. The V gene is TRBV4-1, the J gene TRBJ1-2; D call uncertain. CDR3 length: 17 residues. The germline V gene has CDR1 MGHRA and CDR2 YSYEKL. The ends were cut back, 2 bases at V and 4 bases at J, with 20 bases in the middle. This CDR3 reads CASSQREMSWDIYGYTF. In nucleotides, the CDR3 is TGCGCCAGCAGCCAAAGGGAAATGTCTTGGGATATCTATGGCTACACCTTC.

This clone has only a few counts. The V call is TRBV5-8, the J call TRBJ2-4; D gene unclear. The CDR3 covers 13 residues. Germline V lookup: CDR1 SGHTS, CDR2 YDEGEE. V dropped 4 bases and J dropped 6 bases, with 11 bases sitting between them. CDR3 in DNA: TGTGCCAGCAGCGCCCGGACGGGAAACATTCAGTACTTC. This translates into CASSARTGNIQYF.

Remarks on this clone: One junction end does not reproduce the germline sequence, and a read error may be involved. This chain's CDR3 is CASSLESAGMHF. CDR3 in DNA: TGTGCCAGCAGCTTAGAGTCGGCAGGGATGCATTTC. This chain connects TRBV7-6 to TRBJ2-7, with D maybe TRBD1 (5 bases). Germline V CDR1 and CDR2: SGHVS, FNYEAQ. The CDR3 is 12 residues long.

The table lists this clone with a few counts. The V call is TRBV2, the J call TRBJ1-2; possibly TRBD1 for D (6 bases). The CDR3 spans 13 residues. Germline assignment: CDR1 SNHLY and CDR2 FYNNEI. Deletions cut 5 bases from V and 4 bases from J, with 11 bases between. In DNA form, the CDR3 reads TGTGCCAGCAGTTCCGGACAGATCTATGGCTACACCTTC. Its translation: CASSSGQIYGYTF.

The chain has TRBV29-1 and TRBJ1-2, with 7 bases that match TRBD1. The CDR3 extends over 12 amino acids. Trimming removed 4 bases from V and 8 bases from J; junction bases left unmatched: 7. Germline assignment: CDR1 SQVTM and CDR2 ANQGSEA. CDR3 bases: TGCAGCGTTGCCCAGGGGGGGGAAGGCTACACCTTC. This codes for CSVAQGGEGYTF. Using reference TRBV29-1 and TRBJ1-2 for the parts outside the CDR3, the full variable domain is SAVISQKPSRDICQRGTSLTIQCQVDSQVTMMFWYRQQPGQSLTLIATANQGSEATYESGFVIDKFPISRPNLTFSTLTVSNMSPEDSSIYLCSVAQGGEGYTFGSGTRLTVV.

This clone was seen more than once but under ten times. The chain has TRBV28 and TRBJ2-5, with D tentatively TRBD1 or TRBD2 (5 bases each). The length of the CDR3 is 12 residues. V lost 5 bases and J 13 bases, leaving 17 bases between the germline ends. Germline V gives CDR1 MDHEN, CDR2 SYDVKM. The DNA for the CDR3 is TGTGCCAGCAGTGTTGAGGGGTCCTCGGGGTACTTC. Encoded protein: CASSVEGSSGYF.

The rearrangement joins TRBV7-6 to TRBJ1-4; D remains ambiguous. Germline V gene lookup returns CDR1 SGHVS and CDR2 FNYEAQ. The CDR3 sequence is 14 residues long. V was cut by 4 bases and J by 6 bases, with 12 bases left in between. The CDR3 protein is CASSSRGGDEKLFF. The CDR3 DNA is TGTGCCAGCAGCTCCCGGGGAGGAGATGAAAAACTGTTTTTT.

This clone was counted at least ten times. CDR3 sequence reads: CASSRGGGLETQYF. For the CDR3, the DNA is TGTGCCAGCAGCCGCGGTGGAGGGCTAGAGACCCAGTACTTC. This chain joins TRBV14 and TRBJ2-5, with a tentative D call TRBD2 (6 bases). V gave up 4 bases and J gave up 4 bases, with 13 bases separating them. The germline V gene encodes CDR1 SGHDN and CDR2 FVKESK. The CDR3 covers 14 residues.

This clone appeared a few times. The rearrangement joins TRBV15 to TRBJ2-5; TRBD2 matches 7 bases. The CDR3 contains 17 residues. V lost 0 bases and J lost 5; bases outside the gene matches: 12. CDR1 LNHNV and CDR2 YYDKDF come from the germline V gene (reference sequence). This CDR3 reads CATSRDLGTTAGETQYF. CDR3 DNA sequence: TGTGCCACCAGCAGAGATTTGGGGACTACAGCTGGGGAGACCCAGTACTTC.

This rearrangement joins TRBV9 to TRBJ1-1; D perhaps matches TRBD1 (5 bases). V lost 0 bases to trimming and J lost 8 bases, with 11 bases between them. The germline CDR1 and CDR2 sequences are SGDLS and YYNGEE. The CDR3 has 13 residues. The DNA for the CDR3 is TGTGCCAGCAGCGTAGCGGGGGGGATGGAAGCTTTCTTT. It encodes CASSVAGGMEAFF.

CDR3 loop: CAETDSQNEKLFF. DNA for the CDR3: TGTGCCGAAACGGACAGCCAAAATGAAAAACTGTTTTTT. The rearrangement links TRBV30 to TRBJ1-4; tentative D call: TRBD1 (6 bases). Trimming pared 8 bases from V and 5 bases from J, leaving 15 bases between. The CDR3 totals 13 residues. The germline V gene encodes CDR1 GTSNPN and CDR2 SVGIG (reference sequence).